Listed here are 28 T cell receptor beta chains from one sample, sequenced in a study of T cell responses to AZD1222 COVID-19 vaccine. Sequencing was performed with immunoSEQ multiplex PCR; in TCRdb, only in-frame clones are kept and a portion is missing. The sample lists roughly 150,000 clones; roughly 92% were seen once. The specimen comprised peripheral blood, sampled on day 0 of AZD1222 vaccination. The receptor source for this set is an adult in good health.

V usage is TRBV19 and J usage is TRBJ1-5, with TRBD1 matching 8 bases. Per germline, CDR1 LNHDA and CDR2 SQIVND (reference sequence). The CDR3 length is 15 residues. The V and J ends lost 4 bases and 6 bases, in that order; junction bases with no gene match: 8. The CDR3 reads CASSKSGGEGQPQHF. CDR3 DNA: TGTGCCAGTAGTAAGTCAGGGGGCGAAGGTCAGCCCCAGCATTTT.

The V call is TRBV10-2, the J call TRBJ1-5, with a tentative D call TRBD1 (6 bases). The CDR3 totals 13 residues. V lost 5 bases and J lost 4, with 9 bases in between. Germline CDR1 WSHSY, CDR2 SAAADI. This CDR3 reads CASSSTGNQPQHF. The CDR3 DNA follows: TGCGCCAGCAGTTCAACAGGGAATCAGCCCCAGCATTTT.

V gene TRBV18 combines with J gene TRBJ2-3, with 10 bases matching TRBD2. With 3 bases clipped from V and 7 bases from J, the junction kept 10 bases outside the gene matches. The CDR3 is made up of 16 amino acids. Germline V gives CDR1 KGHSH, CDR2 LQKENI. CDR3 in amino acids: CASSPPKRGGMNTQYF. CDR3 DNA sequence: TGTGCCAGCTCACCTCCCAAGCGGGGGGGCATGAATACGCAGTATTTT.

The CDR3, as DNA: TGTGCCAGCAGGGTCGATCCTAGCAATCAGCCCCAGCATTTT. Protein: CASRVDPSNQPQHF. V gene TRBV6-5 combines with J gene TRBJ1-5; D is uncertain. The CDR3 runs to 14 residues. The germline CDR1 and CDR2 sequences are MNHEY and SVGAGI. The V end lost 6 bases, the J end lost 0 bases, and 9 bases lay between the germline ends.

The chain is built from TRBV5-1 and TRBJ1-3; D perhaps matches TRBD1 (6 bases). V was trimmed by 0 bases and J by 1 base, leaving 14 bases between them. This CDR3 is built from 17 residues. The V gene's germline CDR1 is SGHRS and CDR2 YFSETQ. CDR3 protein: CASSLVMGGFSGNTIYF. DNA for the CDR3: TGCGCCAGCAGCTTGGTGATGGGGGGCTTTTCTGGAAACACCATATATTTT.

The chain recombines TRBV7-9 with TRBJ1-6; 8 bases agree with TRBD1. This CDR3 comprises 15 residues. The trim removed 3 bases at V and 13 bases at J, leaving 11 bases unmatched. Germline V gene lookup returns CDR1 SEHNR and CDR2 FQNEAQ (reference sequence). The CDR3 spells CASSFSSERTGPLHF. The CDR3 nucleotides are TGTGCCAGCAGCTTTTCCTCGGAACGGACAGGGCCCCTCCACTTT.

This rearrangement joins TRBV7-2 to TRBJ1-6; D is undetermined. Germline V lookup: CDR1 SGHTA, CDR2 FQGNSA. Trimming shortened V by 4 bases and J by 7 bases, and 8 bases separated the two germline ends. The CDR3 spans 13 residues. CDR3 amino acids: CASSWALNSPLHF. DNA of the CDR3: TGTGCCAGCAGCTGGGCCCTAAATTCACCCCTCCACTTT. The full variable domain, rest sourced from reference TRBV7-2 and TRBJ1-6, is GAGVSQSPSNKVTEKGKDVELRCDPISGHTALYWYRQSLGQGLEFLIYFQGNSAPDKSGLPSDRFSAERTGGSVSTLTIQRTQQEDSAVYLCASSWALNSPLHFGNGTRLTVT.

The V gene is TRBV27, the J gene TRBJ2-7; the D gene is possibly TRBD1 (6 bases). The V gene's germline CDR1 is MNHEY and CDR2 SMNVEV (reference sequence). This CDR3 spans 14 amino acids. V was trimmed by 7 bases and J by 3 bases, leaving 16 bases between them. The CDR3 region is CASNHYRDNYEQYF. In DNA, the CDR3 is TGTGCCAGCAATCATTACCGGGACAACTACGAGCAGTACTTC.

The chain is built from TRBV19 and TRBJ2-1; 10 nucleotides line up with TRBD2. The germline V gene has CDR1 LNHDA and CDR2 SQIVND (reference sequence). The CDR3 is 15 residues long. V lost 3 bases to trimming and J lost 5 bases; unmatched junction nucleotides: 4. The CDR3 loop is CASSIGLAENNEQFF. The CDR3 DNA is TGTGCCAGTAGTATCGGACTAGCGGAAAACAATGAGCAGTTCTTC.

The chain is built from TRBV27 and TRBJ2-7, with TRBD2 matching over 10 bases. The CDR3 runs to 18 residues. Germline loops: CDR1 MNHEY, CDR2 SMNVEV (reference sequence). V was pared by 2 bases and J by 7 bases, with 17 bases of the junction left unmatched. This CDR3 is CASSLKSGGRVSGREQYF. CDR3 sequence (DNA): TGTGCCAGCAGTTTAAAAAGCGGCGGGCGGGTTAGCGGGAGGGAGCAGTACTTC.

The rearrangement joins TRBV6-5 to TRBJ1-2; the D gene is possibly TRBD1 (5 bases). This CDR3 is 15 amino acids long. Trimming cost V 6 bases and J 1 base, with 15 bases left between them. Germline V gives CDR1 MNHEY, CDR2 SVGAGI. The DNA of the CDR3 is TGTGCCAGCAGATCCCCGGGACGGATTAACTATGGCTACACCTTC. Translation gives CASRSPGRINYGYTF.

The V gene is TRBV7-9, the J gene TRBJ1-2, with a weak D call TRBD1 (6 bases). V dropped 5 bases and J dropped 8 bases, with 27 bases sitting between them. This CDR3 spans 17 amino acids. The V gene's germline CDR1 is SEHNR and CDR2 FQNEAQ (reference sequence). The CDR3 DNA reads as TGTGCCAGCAGCCCGGTAGGGGGGAGGGGATCTCTCTCCGGCTACACCTTC. This sequence encodes CASSPVGGRGSLSGYTF.

For this clone: An end of the junction differs from the germline gene, which may be a read error. The V and J genes are TRBV7-2 and TRBJ2-2, with D perhaps TRBD2 (6 bases). The germline V gene encodes CDR1 SGHTA and CDR2 FQGNSA. This CDR3 is built from 14 residues. CDR3 DNA: TGTGCCACCAGCACCCGGGGGTACACCGGGGAGCTGTTTTTT. Protein sequence: CATSTRGYTGELFF. The full variable domain, with the rest looked up from reference TRBV7-2 and TRBJ2-2, is GAGVSQSPSNKVTEKGKDVELRCDPISGHTALYWYRQSLGQGLEFLIYFQGNSAPDKSGLPSDRFSAERTGGSVSTLTIQRTQQEDSAVYLCATSTRGYTGELFFGEGSRLTVL.

The chain employs TRBV5-5 and TRBJ1-1; D uncertain. The CDR3 consists of 14 residues. CDR1 is SGHKS, CDR2 YYEKEE, per germline (reference sequence). The V end lost 4 bases, the J end lost 7 bases, and 17 bases lay between the germline ends. The CDR3, as DNA: TGTGCCAGCAGCCCCGGACCTCTACCCAGTGAAGCTTTCTTT. This gives the protein CASSPGPLPSEAFF.

The sample holds one count of this clone. The J gene is TRBJ1-5, the V gene TRBV2, with 10 bases that match TRBD1. This CDR3 is 17 amino acids long. Unmatched junction bases numbered 8, after V lost 6 bases and J lost 0 bases. Germline CDR1 reads SNHLY; CDR2 reads FYNNEI. The CDR3 sequence is CASRRDRGSHSNQPQHF. Here the CDR3 DNA reads TGTGCCAGCAGAAGGGACAGGGGATCTCATAGCAATCAGCCCCAGCATTTT.

This chain links TRBV6-5 with TRBJ2-3; TRBD2 aligns across 8 bases. Germline V gene data show CDR1 as MNHEY and CDR2 as SVGAGI. The CDR3 totals 15 residues. V dropped 2 bases and J dropped 0; count of bases not matched to a gene: 1. CDR3 DNA: TGTGCCAGCAGTTACGGCGGGGGGAGCACAGATACGCAGTATTTT. Protein product: CASSYGGGSTDTQYF.

The chain employs TRBV6-5 and TRBJ2-5; D may be TRBD1 (6 bases). This CDR3 is 14 amino acids long. From germline, CDR1 is MNHEY and CDR2 SVGAGI. Trimming left V 6 bases short and J 3 bases short, with 14 bases between. CDR3 DNA sequence: TGTGCCAGCAGCCTGGGGACACAAAAAGAGACCCAGTACTTC. Its translation: CASSLGTQKETQYF.

The chain combines TRBV5-4 with TRBJ2-2; no definite D call. The CDR3 spans 14 residues. The V end lost 5 bases, the J end lost 4 bases, and 12 bases lay between the germline ends. In germline, CDR1 is SGHNT, CDR2 YYREEE (reference sequence). The CDR3 DNA reads as TGTGCCAGCAGTTCCACCCGGACCACCGGGGAGCTGTTTTTT. Translating gives CASSSTRTTGELFF.

The rearrangement links TRBV2 to TRBJ1-6, with D perhaps TRBD1 (5 bases). This CDR3 comprises 15 residues. Germline CDR1 is SNHLY and CDR2 is FYNNEI. With 3 bases removed from V and 7 bases from J, the gap between germline ends came to 13 bases. CDR3 coding DNA: TGTGCCAGCAGTGAGGAGGGGACGGGCAATTCACCCCTCCACTTT. Protein product: CASSEEGTGNSPLHF.

This clone was counted once. The chain is built from TRBV10-2 and TRBJ1-5; D call uncertain. Germline CDR1 is WSHSY and CDR2 is SAAADI. The CDR3 consists of 12 residues. Trimming took 11 bases from V and 1 from J, leaving 9 bases between them. The CDR3 DNA reads TGCGCCGGCGGCGGGAGCAATCAGCCCCAGCATTTT. The encoded protein is CAGGGSNQPQHF.

The V gene is TRBV28, the J gene TRBJ2-7; D gene ambiguous. The CDR3 extends over 13 amino acids. Germline CDR1 MDHEN, CDR2 SYDVKM. With 6 bases removed from V and 0 bases from J, the gap between germline ends came to 9 bases. CDR3 residues: CASRPEDSYEQYF. The CDR3 DNA is TGTGCCAGCAGACCAGAAGACTCCTACGAGCAGTACTTC.

This chain links TRBV7-9 with TRBJ2-7, with 7 bases lining up with TRBD1. CDR3 length: 12 residues. The germline V gene encodes CDR1 SEHNR and CDR2 FQNEAQ (reference sequence). The V and J ends lost 9 bases and 4 bases, in that order; junction bases with no gene match: 6. The CDR3 sequence: CASETGSYEQYF. CDR3 nucleotide sequence: TGTGCCAGTGAGACAGGGTCGTACGAGCAGTACTTC.

The chain carries TRBV2 and TRBJ1-5; D is uncertain. Trimming stripped 5 bases from V and 7 bases from J, with 15 bases between. Germline CDR1 and CDR2: SNHLY and FYNNEI. This CDR3 comprises 14 residues. CDR3 nucleotide sequence: TGTGCCAGCAGTTCAGGATCATTGCAGCAGCCCCAGCATTTT. Protein sequence: CASSSGSLQQPQHF.

The chain couples TRBV6-2 or TRBV6-3 to TRBJ2-7; the D gene is possibly TRBD1 (6 bases). The CDR3 is made up of 14 amino acids. Germline CDR1 MNHEY, CDR2 SVGEGT. V was trimmed by 2 bases and J by 5 bases, leaving 13 bases between them. The CDR3 reads CASSYRTGSHEQYF. In DNA, the CDR3 is TGTGCCAGCAGTTACCGTACAGGGTCCCACGAGCAGTACTTC.

This clone was seen more than once but under ten times. This chain joins TRBV7-2 and TRBJ1-2; D gene unclear. Germline V gene data show CDR1 as SGHTA and CDR2 as FQGNSA. The CDR3 sequence is 14 residues long. The V end was cut by 2 bases, the J end by 4 bases, with 11 bases between. CDR3 amino acids: CASSLSQAGYGYTF. The CDR3 nucleotides are TGTGCCAGCAGCTTATCGCAGGCTGGCTATGGCTACACCTTC.

The V gene is TRBV6-5, the J gene TRBJ1-4; TRBD1 matches 8 bases. Germline CDR1 and CDR2: MNHEY and SVGAGI. The CDR3 loop spans 14 amino acids. Unmatched junction bases numbered 5, after V lost 4 bases and J lost 7 bases. The CDR3 nucleotides are TGTGCCAGCAGTTTAGGACAGGGTCGTGAAAAACTGTTTTTT. Protein sequence: CASSLGQGREKLFF.

This clone was seen only once. V is TRBV6-5 and J is TRBJ1-4, with D tentatively TRBD1 (6 bases). V was trimmed by 2 bases and J by 7 bases, leaving 14 bases between them. Germline loops: CDR1 MNHEY, CDR2 SVGAGI. There are 15 residues in the CDR3. The CDR3 DNA is TGTGCCAGCAGTTACGGGGGGCAGGGCGGTGAAAAACTGTTTTTT. It translates to CASSYGGQGGEKLFF.

This sequence joins TRBV6-2 or TRBV6-3 and TRBJ1-1; D unclear. CDR3 length: 15 residues. With 3 bases removed from V and 1 base from J, the gap between germline ends came to 12 bases. CDR1 and CDR2 from the germline V gene are MNHEY and SVGEGT. CDR3 DNA: TGTGCCAGCAGTTATTCGAGGCCTGGGAACACTGAAGCTTTCTTT. This encodes CASSYSRPGNTEAFF.